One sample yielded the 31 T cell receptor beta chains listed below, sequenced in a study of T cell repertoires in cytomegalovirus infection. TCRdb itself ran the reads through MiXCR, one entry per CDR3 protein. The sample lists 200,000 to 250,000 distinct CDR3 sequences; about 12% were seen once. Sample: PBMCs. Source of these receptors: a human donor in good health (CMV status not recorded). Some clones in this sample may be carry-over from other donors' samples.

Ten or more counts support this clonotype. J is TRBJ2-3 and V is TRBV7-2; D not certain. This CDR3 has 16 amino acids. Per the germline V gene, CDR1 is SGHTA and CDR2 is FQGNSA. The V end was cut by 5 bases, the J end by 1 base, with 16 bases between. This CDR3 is CASSLRPPGRTDTQYF. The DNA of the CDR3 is TGTGCCAGCAGCCTCCGTCCGCCGGGTCGCACAGATACGCAGTATTTT.

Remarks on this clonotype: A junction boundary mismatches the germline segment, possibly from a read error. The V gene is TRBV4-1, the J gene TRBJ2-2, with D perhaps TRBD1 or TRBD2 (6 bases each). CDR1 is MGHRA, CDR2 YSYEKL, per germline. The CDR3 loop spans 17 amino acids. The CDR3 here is CASSQDGGLRTTGELFF. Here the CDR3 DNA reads TGTGCCAGCAGCCAAGACGGGGGCCTCAGGACGACCGGGGAGCTGTTTTTT.

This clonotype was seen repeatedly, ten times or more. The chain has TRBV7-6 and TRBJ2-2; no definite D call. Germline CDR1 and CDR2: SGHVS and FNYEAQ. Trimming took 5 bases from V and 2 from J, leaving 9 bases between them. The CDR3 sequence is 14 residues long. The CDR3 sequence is CASSPNDNTGELFF. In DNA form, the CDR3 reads TGTGCCAGCAGCCCCAATGATAACACCGGGGAGCTGTTTTTT.

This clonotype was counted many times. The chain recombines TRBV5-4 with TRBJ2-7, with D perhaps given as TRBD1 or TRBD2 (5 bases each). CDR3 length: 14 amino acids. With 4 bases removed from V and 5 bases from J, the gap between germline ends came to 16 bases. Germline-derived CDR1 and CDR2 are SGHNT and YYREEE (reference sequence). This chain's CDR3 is CASSTGRLRDEQYF. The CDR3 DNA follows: TGTGCCAGCAGCACGGGACGGCTCAGGGACGAGCAGTACTTC.

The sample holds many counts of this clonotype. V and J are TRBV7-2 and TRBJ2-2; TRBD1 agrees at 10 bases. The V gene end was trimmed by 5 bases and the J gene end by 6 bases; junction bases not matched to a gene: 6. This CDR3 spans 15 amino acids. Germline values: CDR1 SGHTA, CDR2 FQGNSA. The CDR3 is CASSRDRGGAGELFF. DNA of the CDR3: TGTGCCAGCAGCCGGGACAGGGGAGGGGCCGGGGAGCTGTTTTTT. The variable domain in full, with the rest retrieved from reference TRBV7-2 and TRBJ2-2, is GAGVSQSPSNKVTEKGKDVELRCDPISGHTALYWYRQSLGQGLEFLIYFQGNSAPDKSGLPSDRFSAERTGGSVSTLTIQRTQQEDSAVYLCASSRDRGGAGELFFGEGSRLTVL.

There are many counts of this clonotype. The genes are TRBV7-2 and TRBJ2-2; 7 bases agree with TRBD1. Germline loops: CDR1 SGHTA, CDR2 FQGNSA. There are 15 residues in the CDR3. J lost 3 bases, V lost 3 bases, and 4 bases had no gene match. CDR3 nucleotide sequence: TGTGCCAGCAGCTTGACAGGGTCGCACACCGGGGAGCTGTTTTTT. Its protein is CASSLTGSHTGELFF.

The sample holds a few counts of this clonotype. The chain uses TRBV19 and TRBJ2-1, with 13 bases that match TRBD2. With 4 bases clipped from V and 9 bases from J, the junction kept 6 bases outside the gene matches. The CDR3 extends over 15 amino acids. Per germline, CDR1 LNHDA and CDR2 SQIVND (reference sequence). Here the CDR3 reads CASSRTSGSKGEQFF. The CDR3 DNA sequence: TGTGCCAGTAGTAGGACTAGCGGGAGTAAGGGTGAGCAGTTCTTC.

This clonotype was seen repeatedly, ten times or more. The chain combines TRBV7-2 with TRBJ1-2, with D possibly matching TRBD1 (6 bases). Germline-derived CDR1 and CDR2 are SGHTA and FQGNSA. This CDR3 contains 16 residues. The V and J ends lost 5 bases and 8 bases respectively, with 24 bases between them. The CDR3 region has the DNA TGTGCCAGCAGCCTTCAGGGGTCCCAGTTTACGCGGGGCTACACCTTC. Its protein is CASSLQGSQFTRGYTF.

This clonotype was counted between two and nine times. CDR3 nucleotide sequence: TGCGCCAGCAGCCTAAACCCGACCGGGAGCGATGAGCAGTTCTTC. It is translated as CASSLNPTGSDEQFF. The J gene is TRBJ2-1, the V gene TRBV5-1; TRBD2 is a possible D gene (6 bases). Germline V gives CDR1 SGHRS, CDR2 YFSETQ. The CDR3 spans 15 residues. V dropped 4 bases and J dropped 8 bases, with 19 bases sitting between them. The full variable domain, rest sourced from reference TRBV5-1 and TRBJ2-1, is KAGVTQTPRYLIKTRGQQVTLSCSPISGHRSVSWYQQTPGQGLQFLFEYFSETQRNKGNFPGRFSGRQFSNSRSEMNVSTLELGDSALYLCASSLNPTGSDEQFFGPGTRLTVL.

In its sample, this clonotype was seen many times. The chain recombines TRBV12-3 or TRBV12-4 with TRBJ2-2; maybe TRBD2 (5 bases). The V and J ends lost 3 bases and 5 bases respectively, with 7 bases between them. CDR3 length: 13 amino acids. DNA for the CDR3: TGTGCCAGCAGTTTTAGCGAGACCGGGGAGCTGTTTTTT. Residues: CASSFSETGELFF.

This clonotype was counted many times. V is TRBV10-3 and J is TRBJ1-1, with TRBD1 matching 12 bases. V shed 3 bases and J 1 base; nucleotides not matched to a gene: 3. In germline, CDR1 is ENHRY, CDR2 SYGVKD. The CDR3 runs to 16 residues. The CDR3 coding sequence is TGTGCCATCAGTGACCGGGACAGGGGGCCGAACACTGAAGCTTTCTTT. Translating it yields CAISDRDRGPNTEAFF.

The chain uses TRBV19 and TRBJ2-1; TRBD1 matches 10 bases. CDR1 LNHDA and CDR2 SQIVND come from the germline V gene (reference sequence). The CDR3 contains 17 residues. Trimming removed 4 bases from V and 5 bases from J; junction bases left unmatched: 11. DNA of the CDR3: TGTGCCAGTAGTAATCTCCCGGACAGGGGGAAGGACAATGAGCAGTTCTTC. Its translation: CASSNLPDRGKDNEQFF.

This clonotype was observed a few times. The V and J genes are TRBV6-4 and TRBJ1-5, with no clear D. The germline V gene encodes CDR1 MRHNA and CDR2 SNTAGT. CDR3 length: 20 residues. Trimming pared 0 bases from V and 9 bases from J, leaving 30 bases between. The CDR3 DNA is TGTGCCAGCAGTGACTCGAGTAAGTCATTCGGCGACCCGTGGGCCGGGCCCCAGCATTTT. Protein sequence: CASSDSSKSFGDPWAGPQHF.

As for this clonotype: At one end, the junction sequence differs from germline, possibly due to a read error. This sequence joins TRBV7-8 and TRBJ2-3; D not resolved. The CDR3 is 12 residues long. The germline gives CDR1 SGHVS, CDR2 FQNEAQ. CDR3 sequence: CASTDRSATQYF. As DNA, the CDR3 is TGTGCCAGCACCGACCGATCAGCTACGCAATATTTT.

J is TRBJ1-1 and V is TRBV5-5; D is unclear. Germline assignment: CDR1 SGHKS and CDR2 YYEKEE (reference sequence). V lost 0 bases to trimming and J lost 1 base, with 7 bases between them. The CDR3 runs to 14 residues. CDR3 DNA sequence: TGTGCCAGCAGCTTGGAGGTCTCGAACACTGAAGCTTTCTTT. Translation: CASSLEVSNTEAFF.

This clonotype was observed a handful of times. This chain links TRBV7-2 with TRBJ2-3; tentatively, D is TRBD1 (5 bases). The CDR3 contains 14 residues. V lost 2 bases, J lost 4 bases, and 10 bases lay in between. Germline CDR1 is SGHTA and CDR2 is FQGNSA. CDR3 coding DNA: TGTGCCAGCAGCTTAAAGACAGTTCCAGATACGCAGTATTTT. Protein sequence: CASSLKTVPDTQYF.

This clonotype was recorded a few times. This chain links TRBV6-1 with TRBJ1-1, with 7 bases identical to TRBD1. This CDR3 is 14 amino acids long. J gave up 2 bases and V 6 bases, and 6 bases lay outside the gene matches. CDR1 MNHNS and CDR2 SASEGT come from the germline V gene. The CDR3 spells CASSLTGPNTEAFF. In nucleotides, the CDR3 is TGTGCCAGCAGCTTGACAGGGCCAAACACTGAAGCTTTCTTT.

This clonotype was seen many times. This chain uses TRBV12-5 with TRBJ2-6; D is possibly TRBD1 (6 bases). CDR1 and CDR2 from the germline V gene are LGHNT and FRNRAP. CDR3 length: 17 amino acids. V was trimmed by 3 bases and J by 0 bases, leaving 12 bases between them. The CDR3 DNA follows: TGTGCTAGTGGTTTCTACCCGGACAGCTCTGGGGCCAACGTCCTGACTTTC. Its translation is CASGFYPDSSGANVLTF.

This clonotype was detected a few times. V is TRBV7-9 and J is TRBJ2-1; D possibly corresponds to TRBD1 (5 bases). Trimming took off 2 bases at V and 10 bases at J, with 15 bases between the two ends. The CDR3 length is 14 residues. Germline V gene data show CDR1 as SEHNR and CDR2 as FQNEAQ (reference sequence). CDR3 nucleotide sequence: TGTGCCAGCAGCTTACTAATGGGGCTTGGAGAGCAGTTCTTC. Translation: CASSLLMGLGEQFF. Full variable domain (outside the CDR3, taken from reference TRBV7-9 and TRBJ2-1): DTGVSQNPRHKITKRGQNVTFRCDPISEHNRLYWYRQTLGQGPEFLTYFQNEAQLEKSRLLSDRFSAERPKGSFSTLEIQRTEQGDSAMYLCASSLLMGLGEQFFGPGTRLTVL.

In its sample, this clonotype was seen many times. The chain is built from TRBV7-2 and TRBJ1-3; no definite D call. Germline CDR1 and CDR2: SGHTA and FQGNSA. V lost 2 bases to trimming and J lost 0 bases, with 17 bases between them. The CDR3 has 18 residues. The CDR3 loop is CASSLNPPQLSSGNTIYF. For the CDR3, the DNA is TGTGCCAGCAGCTTAAACCCCCCACAACTCTCCTCTGGAAACACCATATATTTT.

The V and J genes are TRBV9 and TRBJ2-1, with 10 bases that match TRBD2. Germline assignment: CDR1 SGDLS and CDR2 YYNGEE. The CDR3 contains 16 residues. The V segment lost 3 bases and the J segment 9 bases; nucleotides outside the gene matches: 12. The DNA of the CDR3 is TGTGCCAGCAGCGCCTCACTAGCGGGGATAAGGGGTGAGCAGTTCTTC. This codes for CASSASLAGIRGEQFF. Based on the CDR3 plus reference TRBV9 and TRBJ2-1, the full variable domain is DSGVTQTPKHLITATGQRVTLRCSPRSGDLSVYWYQQSLDQGLQFLIQYYNGEERAKGNILERFSAQQFPDLHSELNLSSLELGDSALYFCASSASLAGIRGEQFFGPGTRLTVL.

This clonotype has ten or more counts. The CDR3 nucleotides are TGTGCCAGCAGTTTAGGCAGGGAGGGTTCACCCCTCCACTTT. The encoded protein is CASSLGREGSPLHF. The chain employs TRBV28 and TRBJ1-6; a weak D match, TRBD1 (5 bases). The V gene's germline CDR1 is MDHEN and CDR2 SYDVKM. With 2 bases removed from V and 9 bases from J, the gap between germline ends came to 11 bases. The CDR3 is 14 amino acids. Looking up the rest from reference TRBV28 and TRBJ1-6 gives the full variable domain: DVKVTQSSRYLVKRTGEKVFLECVQDMDHENMFWYRQDPGLGLRLIYFSYDVKMKEKGDIPEGYSVSREKKERFSLILESASTNQTSMYLCASSLGREGSPLHFGNGTRLTVT.

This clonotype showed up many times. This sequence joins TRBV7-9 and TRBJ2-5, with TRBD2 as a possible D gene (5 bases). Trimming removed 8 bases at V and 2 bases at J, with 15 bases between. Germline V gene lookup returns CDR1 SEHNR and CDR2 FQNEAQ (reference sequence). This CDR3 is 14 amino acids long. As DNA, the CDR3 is TGTGCCAGCGGCACATCGGGGTATCAAGAGACCCAGTACTTC. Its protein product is CASGTSGYQETQYF.

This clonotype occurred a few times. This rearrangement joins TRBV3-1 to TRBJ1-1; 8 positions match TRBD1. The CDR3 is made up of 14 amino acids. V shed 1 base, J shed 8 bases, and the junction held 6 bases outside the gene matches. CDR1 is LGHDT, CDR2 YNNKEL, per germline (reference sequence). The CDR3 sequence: CASSQVTGGGEAFF. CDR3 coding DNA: TGTGCCAGCAGCCAAGTTACAGGGGGAGGCGAAGCTTTCTTT. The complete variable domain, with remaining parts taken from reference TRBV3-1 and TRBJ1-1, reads DTAVSQTPKYLVTQMGNDKSIKCEQNLGHDTMYWYKQDSKKFLKIMFSYNNKELIINETVPNRFSPKSPDKAHLNLHINSLELGDSAVYFCASSQVTGGGEAFFGQGTRLTVV.

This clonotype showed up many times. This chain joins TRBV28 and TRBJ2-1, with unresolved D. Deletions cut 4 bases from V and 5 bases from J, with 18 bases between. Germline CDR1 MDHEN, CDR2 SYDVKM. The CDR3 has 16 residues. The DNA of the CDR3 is TGTGCCAGCAGTTCTTCCCCCGGACGGTTAGACAATGAGCAGTTCTTC. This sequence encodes CASSSSPGRLDNEQFF. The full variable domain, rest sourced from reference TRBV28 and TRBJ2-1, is DVKVTQSSRYLVKRTGEKVFLECVQDMDHENMFWYRQDPGLGLRLIYFSYDVKMKEKGDIPEGYSVSREKKERFSLILESASTNQTSMYLCASSSSPGRLDNEQFFGPGTRLTVL.

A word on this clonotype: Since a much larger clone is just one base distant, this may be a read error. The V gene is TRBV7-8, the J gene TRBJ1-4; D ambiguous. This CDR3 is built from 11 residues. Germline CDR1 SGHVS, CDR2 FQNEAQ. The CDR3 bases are TGTGCCAGAAGCTTTTTTGAAAAACTGTTTTTT. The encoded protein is CARSFFEKLFF.

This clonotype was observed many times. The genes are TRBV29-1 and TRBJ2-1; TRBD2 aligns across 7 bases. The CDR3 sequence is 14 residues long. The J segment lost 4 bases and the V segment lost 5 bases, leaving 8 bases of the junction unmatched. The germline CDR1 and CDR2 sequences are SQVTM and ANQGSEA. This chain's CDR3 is CSVRGGGVYNEQFF. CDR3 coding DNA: TGCAGCGTTAGAGGCGGGGGAGTGTACAATGAGCAGTTCTTC.

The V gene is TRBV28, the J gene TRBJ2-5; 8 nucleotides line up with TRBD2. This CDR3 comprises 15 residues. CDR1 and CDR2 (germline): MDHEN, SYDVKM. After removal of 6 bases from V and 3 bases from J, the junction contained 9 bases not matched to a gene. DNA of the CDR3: TGTGCCAGCAGGGGGAGCGGGAGTGGTGAAGAGACCCAGTACTTC. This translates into CASRGSGSGEETQYF.

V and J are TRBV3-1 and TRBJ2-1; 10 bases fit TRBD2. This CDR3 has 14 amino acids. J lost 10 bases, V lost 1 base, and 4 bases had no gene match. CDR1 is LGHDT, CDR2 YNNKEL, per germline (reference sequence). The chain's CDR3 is CASSQGAGGGEQFF. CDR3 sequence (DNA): TGTGCCAGCAGCCAAGGAGCGGGAGGGGGGGAGCAGTTCTTC.

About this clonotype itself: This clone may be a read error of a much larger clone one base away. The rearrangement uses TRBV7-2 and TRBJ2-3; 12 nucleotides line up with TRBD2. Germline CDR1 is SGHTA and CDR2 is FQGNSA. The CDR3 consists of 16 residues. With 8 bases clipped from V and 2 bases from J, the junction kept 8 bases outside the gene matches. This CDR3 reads CASVLTSGGYTDTQYF. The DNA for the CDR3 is TGTGCCAGCGTGCTGACTAGCGGGGGTTACACAGATACGCAGTATTTT.

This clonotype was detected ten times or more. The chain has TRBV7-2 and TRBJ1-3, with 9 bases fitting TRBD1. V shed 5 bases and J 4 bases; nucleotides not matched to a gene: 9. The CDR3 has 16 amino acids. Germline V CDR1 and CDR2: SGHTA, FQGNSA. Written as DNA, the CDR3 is TGTGCCAGCAGCCGGCGGACAGGGGATCGCGGAAACACCATATATTTT. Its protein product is CASSRRTGDRGNTIYF.